This entry concerns a single T cell receptor beta chain. This specimen comes from a study of PD-1 blockade in classical Hodgkin lymphoma. The protocol was immunoSEQ multiplex PCR, while the TCRdb copy is restricted to in-frame clones and leaves out a portion. The sample contains tens of thousands of clones, 87% of which appear only once. The germline V gene has CDR1 MNHNS and CDR2 SASEGT. The V gene lost 4 bases and the J gene lost 4 bases, with 12 bases spanning the gap. The CDR3 is 14 residues long. As to time point: cycle 4 day 1 (C4D1), after 6 weeks of nivolumab. Exposure to brentuximab vedotin varied, and each patient had relapsed following autologous stem cell transplantation. Each best response was a complete response, a partial response or progressive disease.

The rearrangement links TRBV6-1 to TRBJ2-3; the D call may be TRBD1 or TRBD2 (6 bases each). The clonotype originates from a human donor with classical Hodgkin lymphoma. Sequenced material: peripheral blood mononuclear cells (PBMCs), taken before the fourth cycle of nivolumab. The CDR3 protein is CASSAPGGPDTQYF. The CDR3 DNA reads as TGTGCCAGCAGTGCCCCCGGGGGCCCAGATACGCAGTATTTT.